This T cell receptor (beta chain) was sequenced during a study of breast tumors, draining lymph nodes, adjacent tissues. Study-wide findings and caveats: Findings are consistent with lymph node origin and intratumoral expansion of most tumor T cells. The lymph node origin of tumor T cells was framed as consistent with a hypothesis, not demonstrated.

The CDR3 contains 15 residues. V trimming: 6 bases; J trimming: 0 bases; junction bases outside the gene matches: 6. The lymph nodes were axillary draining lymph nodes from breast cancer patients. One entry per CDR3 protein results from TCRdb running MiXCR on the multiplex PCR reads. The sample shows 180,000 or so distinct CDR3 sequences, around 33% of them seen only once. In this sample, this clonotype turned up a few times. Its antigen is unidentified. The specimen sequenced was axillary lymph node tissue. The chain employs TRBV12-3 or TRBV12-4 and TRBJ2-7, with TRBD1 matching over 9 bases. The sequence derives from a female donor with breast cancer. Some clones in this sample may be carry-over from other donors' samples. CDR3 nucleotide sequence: TGTGCCAGCAGCCTCACAGGGGGCCCCTCCTACGAGCAGTACTTC. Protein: CASSLTGGPSYEQYF.